The 22 T cell receptor beta chains presented below share a single source sample, sequenced in a study of T cells in Graves' hyperthyroidism and ophthalmopathy. Researchers amplified the TCR beta CDR3 regions from RNA transcripts. A first-round RT-PCR of the TCR CDR3 used the HTBI primer set. Each CDR3 protein is one row after TCRdb ran MiXCR on the multiplex PCR reads. The table includes 280,000 or so distinct CDR3 sequences, roughly 15% detected once. Sequenced: blood. The origin of the receptors is a woman aged 45-59 years with Graves' hyperthyroidism that later progressed to Graves' ophthalmopathy.

This clonotype has a handful of counts. The chain carries TRBV5-1 and TRBJ1-1, with TRBD1 matching over 10 bases. Germline assignment: CDR1 SGHRS and CDR2 YFSETQ. With 4 bases clipped from V and 4 bases from J, the junction kept 10 bases outside the gene matches. The CDR3 is 16 residues long. The CDR3 protein is CASSPLPTGGGTEAFF. DNA for the CDR3: TGCGCCAGCAGCCCCCTCCCGACAGGGGGCGGCACTGAAGCTTTCTTT.

This CDR3 reads CASSLLGGNIQYF. The CDR3 DNA follows: TGTGCCAGCAGTTTATTAGGGGGGAACATTCAGTACTTC. The chain combines TRBV27 with TRBJ2-4; D assignment may be TRBD1 or TRBD2 (6 bases each). V was clipped by 1 base and J by 7 bases, with 8 bases between them. The V gene's germline CDR1 is MNHEY and CDR2 SMNVEV (reference sequence). This CDR3 has 13 amino acids.

In its sample, this clonotype was seen a few times. The genes are TRBV7-2 and TRBJ1-3; 8 bases are shared with TRBD1. Germline V gives CDR1 SGHTA, CDR2 FQGNSA. Unmatched junction bases numbered 0, after V lost 4 bases and J lost 4 bases. The CDR3 loop spans 13 amino acids. This CDR3 is CASSWDRGNTIYF. CDR3 bases: TGTGCCAGCAGCTGGGACAGGGGAAACACCATATATTTT. The full variable domain, with the rest looked up from reference TRBV7-2 and TRBJ1-3, is GAGVSQSPSNKVTEKGKDVELRCDPISGHTALYWYRQSLGQGLEFLIYFQGNSAPDKSGLPSDRFSAERTGGSVSTLTIQRTQQEDSAVYLCASSWDRGNTIYFGEGSWLTVV.

This clonotype was seen ten or more times. The rearrangement uses TRBV12-3 or TRBV12-4 and TRBJ1-5; 10 bases match TRBD1. The CDR3 totals 13 residues. The ends lost 8 bases at V and 4 bases at J; junction bases unmatched: 2. The CDR3 protein is CASRQGANQPQHF. In DNA, the CDR3 is TGTGCCAGCCGACAGGGGGCGAATCAGCCCCAGCATTTT.

This chain joins TRBV25-1 and TRBJ1-1; unclear D gene. This CDR3 spans 14 amino acids. From germline, CDR1 is MGHDK and CDR2 SYGVNS. V was cut by 4 bases and J by 3 bases, with 12 bases left in between. Here the CDR3 DNA reads TGTGCCAGCAGTGCCCTAGGACGACACACTGAAGCTTTCTTT. Amino acids: CASSALGRHTEAFF. The entire variable domain, with the rest obtained from reference TRBV25-1 and TRBJ1-1, is as follows: EADIYQTPRYLVIGTGKKITLECSQTMGHDKMYWYQQDPGMELHLIHYSYGVNSTEKGDLSSESTVSRIRTEHFPLTLESARPSHTSQYLCASSALGRHTEAFFGQGTRLTVV.

This clonotype was detected ten times or more. This sequence joins TRBV28 and TRBJ1-3; D perhaps matches TRBD1 (6 bases). Germline CDR1 MDHEN, CDR2 SYDVKM. CDR3 length: 15 amino acids. V lost 7 bases and J 0 bases, leaving 13 bases between the germline ends. The CDR3 loop reads CASTEQGGSGNTIYF. The CDR3 region has the DNA TGTGCCAGCACCGAGCAAGGGGGCTCTGGAAACACCATATATTTT.

In its sample, this clonotype was seen many times. The V call is TRBV28, the J call TRBJ2-4; the D gene could be TRBD1 or TRBD2 (5 bases each). The CDR3 is made up of 14 amino acids. Trimming cost V 5 bases and J 6 bases, with 14 bases left between them. Per the germline V gene, CDR1 is MDHEN and CDR2 is SYDVKM. DNA for the CDR3: TGTGCCAGCAGTCCCCAGGGTAGCGCAAACATTCAGTACTTC. It yields the protein CASSPQGSANIQYF.

This clonotype was seen many times. The J gene is TRBJ1-5, the V gene TRBV12-3 or TRBV12-4; the D is unclear. Between the trimmed V and J ends, which lost 2 bases and 3 bases, there was a span of 11 bases. The CDR3 consists of 15 residues. The CDR3 loop is CASSLTAAYNQPQHF. CDR3 nucleotides: TGTGCCAGCAGTTTAACCGCAGCCTACAATCAGCCCCAGCATTTT.

V and J are TRBV9 and TRBJ1-1; the D gene is possibly TRBD1 (5 bases). This CDR3 comprises 15 residues. V shed 4 bases and J shed 1 base, with 14 bases lying between them. Germline CDR1 reads SGDLS; CDR2 reads YYNGEE. Here the CDR3 reads CASSRHGGGNTEAFF. CDR3 DNA sequence: TGTGCCAGCAGCCGACACGGCGGGGGGAACACTGAAGCTTTCTTT.

This clonotype has a count of ten or more. This chain connects TRBV13 to TRBJ2-3; perhaps TRBD2 as D (6 bases). The ends were cut back, 2 bases at V and 0 bases at J, with 12 bases in the middle. CDR3 length equals 16 residues. Germline V CDR1 and CDR2: PRHDT, FYEKMQ (reference sequence). Here the CDR3 DNA reads TGTGCCAGCAGCTTACGACGGGACTTTAGCACAGATACGCAGTATTTT. Its translation: CASSLRRDFSTDTQYF.

This clonotype has a count of ten or more. The V call is TRBV3-1, the J call TRBJ1-2; D possibly corresponds to TRBD1 (6 bases). This CDR3 has 15 residues. V was pared by 0 bases and J by 6 bases, with 14 bases between. The germline V gene has CDR1 LGHDT and CDR2 YNNKEL (reference sequence). CDR3 loop: CASSQDLGGNHGYTF. The CDR3 nucleotides are TGTGCCAGCAGCCAAGATTTGGGGGGCAATCATGGCTACACCTTC.

This clonotype was seen at least ten times. The gene calls are TRBV6-2 or TRBV6-3 and TRBJ2-5; 11 bases are shared with TRBD2. CDR1 is MNHEY, CDR2 SVGEGT, per germline. This CDR3 is 14 amino acids long. Trimming took 5 bases from V and 3 from J; bases not matched to a gene: 2. CDR3 DNA sequence: TGTGCCAGCAGTCAACTAGCGGGGGAAGAGACCCAGTACTTC. Encoded protein: CASSQLAGEETQYF.

The V call is TRBV20-1, the J call TRBJ2-2; D is possibly TRBD2 (5 bases). V lost 1 base, J lost 0 bases, and 6 bases lay in between. This CDR3 is 14 amino acids long. Per the germline V gene, CDR1 is DFQATT and CDR2 is SNEGSKA (reference sequence). The CDR3 DNA sequence: TGCAGTGCTAGAGCGGGATCGAACACCGGGGAGCTGTTTTTT. It is translated as CSARAGSNTGELFF.

The table lists this clonotype with a few counts. The rearrangement uses TRBV4-1 and TRBJ2-7, with D perhaps assigned TRBD1 or TRBD2 (6 bases each). This CDR3 comprises 16 residues. Per germline, CDR1 MGHRA and CDR2 YSYEKL. The V and J ends lost 2 bases and 6 bases respectively, with 20 bases between them. CDR3 in amino acids: CASSQQGQGGVGEQYF. The CDR3 DNA is TGCGCCAGCAGCCAACAGGGGCAGGGAGGTGTGGGCGAGCAGTACTTC.

The rearrangement joins TRBV12-3 or TRBV12-4 to TRBJ2-1, with 7 positions matching TRBD1. V gave up 8 bases and J gave up 7 bases; unmatched junction bases: 8. This CDR3 contains 13 residues. The CDR3 region is CASVRGLRNEQFF. The CDR3 coding sequence is TGTGCCAGCGTTAGGGGGCTCAGGAATGAGCAGTTCTTC.

Regarding this clonotype: A read error may account for a junction end that differs from germline. The J gene is TRBJ2-7, the V gene TRBV28; D uncertain. CDR1 and CDR2 from the germline V gene are MDHEN and SYDVKM. This CDR3 spans 14 amino acids. Here the CDR3 DNA reads TGTGCCAGCACCCCGTTAGGTTTCTCCTACGGGCAGTACTTC. Translating it yields CASTPLGFSYGQYF.

This clonotype came up many times. The V and J genes are TRBV24-1 and TRBJ2-2, with TRBD2 matching 14 bases. Germline-derived CDR1 and CDR2 are KGHDR and SFDVKD. This CDR3 has 18 residues. V lost 3 bases and J lost 4; bases outside the gene matches: 6. The CDR3 loop reads CATSDPGLAGVSTGELFF. CDR3 nucleotide sequence: TGTGCCACCAGTGATCCGGGACTAGCGGGAGTGAGCACCGGGGAGCTGTTTTTT.

As regards this clonotype: It may be a read error: a sequence one base away is much more abundant. The CDR3 DNA follows: TGCGCCAGCGGACTGCTAGCGGGAGACTCCTACGAGCAGTTCTTC. Translation gives CASGLLAGDSYEQFF. This chain links TRBV5-1 with TRBJ2-7, with 10 bases fitting TRBD2. Judging by the DNA end, TRBJ2-1 fits better; the J call may be wrong. CDR3 size: 15 residues. Germline CDR1 and CDR2: SGHRS and YFSETQ.

This clonotype was observed a handful of times. This chain links TRBV9 with TRBJ2-3; 10 bases are a match to TRBD2. In germline, CDR1 is SGDLS, CDR2 YYNGEE. The CDR3 consists of 15 residues. Germline trimming cut 6 bases from V and 2 bases from J; bases unmatched to any gene: 6. The CDR3 region has the DNA TGTGCCAGCACCCCGAGCGGGAGGGCCACAGATACGCAGTATTTT. This sequence encodes CASTPSGRATDTQYF. The full variable domain, its missing parts supplied by reference TRBV9 and TRBJ2-3, is DSGVTQTPKHLITATGQRVTLRCSPRSGDLSVYWYQQSLDQGLQFLIQYYNGEERAKGNILERFSAQQFPDLHSELNLSSLELGDSALYFCASTPSGRATDTQYFGPGTRLTVL.

This clonotype showed up many times. The chain links TRBV20-1 to TRBJ2-5; TRBD1 matches 9 bases. The CDR3 loop spans 12 amino acids. Trimming at V came to 5 bases and at J to 3 bases, leaving 1 base not matched to a gene. Germline CDR1 reads DFQATT; CDR2 reads SNEGSKA (reference sequence). The CDR3 sequence is CSAGDREETQYF. CDR3 coding DNA: TGCAGTGCTGGGGACAGGGAAGAGACCCAGTACTTC.

This clonotype was seen repeatedly, ten times or more. J is TRBJ2-5 and V is TRBV20-1; D ambiguous. The CDR3 has 14 amino acids. Trimming pared 0 bases from V and 6 bases from J, leaving 14 bases between. Per germline, CDR1 DFQATT and CDR2 SNEGSKA (reference sequence). CDR3 loop: CSARDGAQVKTQYF. The CDR3 DNA follows: TGCAGTGCTAGAGATGGAGCGCAAGTTAAGACCCAGTACTTC.

This clonotype was counted many times. J is TRBJ1-3 and V is TRBV2; no clear D. This CDR3 region has 12 residues. V lost 4 bases, J lost 5 bases, and 6 bases lay in between. Germline CDR1 reads SNHLY; CDR2 reads FYNNEI. In DNA form, the CDR3 reads TGTGCCAGCAGTGTTGCGCGAAACACCATATATTTT. This sequence encodes CASSVARNTIYF.